These T cell receptor beta chains were read from a single sample in a study of molecular identifiers for immune sequencing clone quantification. TCRdb re-analysed the PCR reads in MiXCR, keeping a single row per CDR3 protein. The table lists over 300,000 distinct CDR3 sequences, roughly 24% of them singletons. Sequencing input: naive CD8+ T cells from blood, with Jurkat cell RNA spiked in. The origin of the receptors is a human donor in good health. Some libraries in this study had Jurkat cell RNA spiked in. Each CDR3 is given with its conserved first and last residue. Fields, in order: J gene, clone size, D gene, V gene, CDR3 length, CDR3 protein, CDR3 DNA. D genes are given only for firm matches. The listing skips clone size in some rows; elsewhere it reads once, few, many or a size class.

TRBJ2-3 - TRBD1 TRBV7-2 16 CASSPTLDRGPDTQYF TGTGCCAGCAGCCCTACCCTAGACAGGGGGCCAGATACGCAGTATTTT
TRBJ2-2 few TRBD1 TRBV29-1 15 CSVLGQDSNTGELFF TGCAGCGTCTTAGGACAGGACTCGAACACCGGGGAGCTGTTTTTT
TRBJ2-7 - TRBD1 TRBV27 15 CASRDRGQSSYEQYF TGTGCCAGCAGAGACAGGGGCCAGAGCTCCTACGAGCAGTACTTC
TRBJ2-1 - TRBD2 TRBV11-3 16 CASSLRGLGSYNEQFF TGTGCCAGCAGCTTACGGGGACTAGGGTCCTACAATGAGCAGTTCTTC
TRBJ1-5 - - TRBV24-1 14 CATIDWKHNQPQHF TGTGCCACGATAGACTGGAAACACAATCAGCCCCAGCATTTT
TRBJ2-7 - - TRBV3-1 15 CASSQDSARSYERYF TGTGCCAGCAGCCAGGATAGCGCCCGCTCCTACGAGCGGTACTTC
TRBJ2-3 few TRBD2 TRBV4-3 16 CASSRVYGEGTDTQYF TGCGCCAGCAGCCGAGTATACGGGGAGGGGACAGATACGCAGTATTTT
TRBJ1-1 - TRBD1 TRBV6-2/TRBV6-3 15 CASRHTGTGYTEAFF TGTGCCAGCAGACACACCGGGACAGGGTACACTGAAGCTTTCTTT
TRBJ2-2 - TRBD1 TRBV30 12 CAWNRGTGEPFF TGTGCCTGGAACAGGGGAACCGGGGAGCCGTTTTTT
TRBJ2-5 many - TRBV28 14 CASSLEGRKETQYF TGTGCCAGCAGTTTAGAGGGCAGAAAAGAGACCCAGTACTTC
TRBJ2-3 - TRBD2 TRBV20-1 19 CSARAPLERGARVTDTQYF TGCAGTGCTAGAGCGCCCCTGGAGCGGGGGGCCAGGGTCACAGATACGCAGTATTTT
TRBJ2-3 many - TRBV21-1 14 CASSKARGGDTQYF TGTGCCAGCAGCAAAGCGCGCGGAGGAGATACGCAGTATTTT
TRBJ1-5 many - TRBV12-3/TRBV12-4 14 CATRFGDSNQPQHF TGTGCCACCAGATTCGGGGATAGCAATCAGCCCCAGCATTTT
TRBJ2-3 many - TRBV4-3 16 CASSQHAKSRHDTQYF TGCGCCAGCAGCCAACACGCAAAAAGCAGGCATGATACGCAGTATTTT
TRBJ1-1 many - TRBV27 13 CASSFALDTEAFF TGTGCCAGCAGTTTTGCTTTGGACACTGAAGCTTTCTTT
TRBJ1-5 few - TRBV20-1 17 CSARDLGVGRGNQPQHF TGCAGTGCTAGAGATCTGGGCGTCGGACGCGGCAATCAGCCCCAGCATTTT
TRBJ2-7 - - TRBV28 15 CASSSPYSSFYEQYF TGTGCGAGCAGTTCCCCTTACAGCTCGTTCTACGAGCAGTACTTC
TRBJ1-5 many - TRBV19 15 CASSTPENSNQPQHF TGTGCCAGTAGTACCCCAGAGAATAGCAATCAGCCCCAGCATTTT
TRBJ2-1 - - TRBV19 15 CASSIQWRVYNEQFF TGTGCCAGTAGTATCCAGTGGAGGGTATACAATGAGCAGTTCTTC
TRBJ2-3 - - TRBV4-3 16 CASSQLPGSLFDTQYF TGCGCCAGCAGCCAACTGCCCGGGAGTTTGTTTGATACGCAGTATTTT
TRBJ2-7 many - TRBV19 13 CASSISVGYEQYF TGTGCCAGTAGTATTTCGGTCGGATACGAGCAGTACTTC
TRBJ1-1 many TRBD1 TRBV4-3 17 CASSQDWDRGPITEAFF TGCGCCAGCAGCCAAGATTGGGACAGGGGGCCAATAACTGAAGCTTTCTTT
TRBJ2-5 - TRBD2 TRBV2 15 CASSWTSGIQETQYF TGTGCCAGCAGTTGGACTAGCGGGATCCAAGAGACCCAGTACTTC
TRBJ1-1 many - TRBV20-1 11 CSASVAAEAFF TGCAGTGCTAGCGTAGCCGCTGAAGCTTTCTTT
TRBJ2-4 many - TRBV4-2 13 CASSQDRAEDQYF TGTGCCAGCAGCCAAGATAGAGCGGAGGATCAGTACTTC
TRBJ2-3 many TRBD2 TRBV12-3/TRBV12-4 14 CASSPWREGDTQYF TGTGCCAGCAGTCCTTGGCGGGAGGGCGATACGCAGTATTTT
TRBJ2-7 few TRBD2 TRBV7-9 14 CASRSGGDSYEQYF TGTGCCAGCAGGTCCGGGGGGGACTCCTACGAGCAGTACTTC
TRBJ1-5 - - TRBV24-1 15 CATSDLRQGFQPQHF TGTGCCACCAGTGATTTGCGGCAGGGCTTTCAGCCCCAGCATTTT
TRBJ2-7 - - TRBV18 14 CASSPEGQFYEQYF TGTGCCAGCTCACCCGAAGGACAGTTCTACGAGCAGTACTTC
TRBJ2-4 - - TRBV3-2 15 CASSPWTLAKNIQYF TGTGCCAGCAGCCCCTGGACATTAGCCAAAAACATTCAGTACTTC
TRBJ2-5 few TRBD2 TRBV28 15 CASTGLVGVSETQYF TGTGCCAGCACCGGACTAGTGGGAGTCTCAGAGACCCAGTACTTC
TRBJ2-2 many - TRBV24-1 14 CATSEGVGTGELFF TGTGCCACCAGTGAAGGGGTCGGCACCGGGGAGCTGTTTTTT
TRBJ2-4 few TRBD2 TRBV11-2 16 CASRASGGLAKNIQYF TGTGCCAGCAGAGCTAGCGGGGGACTAGCCAAAAACATTCAGTACTTC